The clone carrying this T cell receptor beta chain was detected many times. The CDR3 loop spans 14 amino acids. Trimming left V 2 bases short and J 9 bases short, with 16 bases between. The sample originates from a study of T-cell reconstitution after alpha-beta-depleted transplantation in children. Unique molecular identifiers were incorporated when the TCRbeta library was constructed. TCRdb called the PCR reads again in MiXCR, with one record for every CDR3 protein. This table holds 70,000 or so distinct CDR3 sequences, roughly a tenth found once. The source of this sequence is a boy between 10 and 17 years old with acute myeloid leukemia, due to receive a stem cell transplant. The sample was PBMCs, taken before TCRalphabeta/CD19-depleted stem cell transplant. The gene calls are TRBV12-3 or TRBV12-4 and TRBJ1-1, with D possibly TRBD1 on 5 matching bases. The CDR3 bases are TGTGCCAGCAGTTTAAATGTATGGGACCTTCAAGCTTTCTTT. This sequence encodes CASSLNVWDLQAFF.